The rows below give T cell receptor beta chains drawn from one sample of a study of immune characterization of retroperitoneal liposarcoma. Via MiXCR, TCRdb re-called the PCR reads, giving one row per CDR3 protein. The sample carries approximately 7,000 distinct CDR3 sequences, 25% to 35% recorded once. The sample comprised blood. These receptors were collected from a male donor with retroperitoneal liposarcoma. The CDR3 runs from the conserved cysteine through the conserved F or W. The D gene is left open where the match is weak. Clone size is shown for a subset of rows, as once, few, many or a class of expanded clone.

cdr3_aa: CASKISGGSYNEQFF; cdr3_nt: TGTGCCAGCAAGATTAGCGGGGGCTCCTACAATGAGCAGTTCTTC; cdr3_length: 15; clone_size: many; j_call: TRBJ2-1; d_call: TRBD2; v_call: TRBV6-1
cdr3_aa: CASSLSHPTDTQYF; cdr3_nt: TGTGCCAGCAGTTTATCCCACCCCACAGATACGCAGTATTTT; cdr3_length: 14; clone_size: -; j_call: TRBJ2-3; d_call: -; v_call: TRBV27
cdr3_aa: CSATETGLYGYTF; cdr3_nt: TGCAGTGCTACGGAGACAGGGCTCTATGGCTACACCTTC; cdr3_length: 13; clone_size: -; j_call: TRBJ1-2; d_call: TRBD1; v_call: TRBV20-1
cdr3_aa: CASSWTGSGNYGYTF; cdr3_nt: TGTGCCAGCAGCTGGACAGGGTCGGGCAACTATGGCTACACCTTC; cdr3_length: 15; clone_size: few; j_call: TRBJ1-2; d_call: TRBD1; v_call: TRBV7-8
cdr3_aa: CASSYTTGQETQYF; cdr3_nt: TGTGCCAGCAGTTACACGACAGGGCAAGAGACCCAGTACTTC; cdr3_length: 14; clone_size: medium-sized; j_call: TRBJ2-5; d_call: TRBD1; v_call: TRBV6-6
cdr3_aa: CASSQDRKFRDSPLHF; cdr3_nt: TGCGCCAGCAGCCAAGATCGAAAGTTTCGGGATTCACCCCTCCACTTT; cdr3_length: 16; clone_size: -; j_call: TRBJ1-6; d_call: -; v_call: TRBV4-1
cdr3_aa: CASSQVGGFYNEQFF; cdr3_nt: TGTGCCAGCAGCCAAGTGGGGGGTTTCTACAATGAGCAGTTCTTC; cdr3_length: 15; clone_size: few; j_call: TRBJ2-1; d_call: -; v_call: TRBV11-2
cdr3_aa: CASRSRLAGDNEQFF; cdr3_nt: TGTGCCAGCAGGTCCAGACTAGCGGGGGACAATGAGCAGTTCTTC; cdr3_length: 15; clone_size: medium-sized; j_call: TRBJ2-1; d_call: TRBD2; v_call: TRBV6-1
cdr3_aa: CASSGGYGYTF; cdr3_nt: TGTGCCAGCAGTGGGGGATATGGCTACACCTTC; cdr3_length: 11; clone_size: -; j_call: TRBJ1-2; d_call: -; v_call: TRBV6-5
cdr3_aa: CASSGRDGGNQPQHF; cdr3_nt: TGTGCCAGCAGTGGACGGGATGGGGGTAATCAGCCCCAGCATTTT; cdr3_length: 15; clone_size: few; j_call: TRBJ1-5; d_call: -; v_call: TRBV6-1
cdr3_aa: CASSVPGLAGKETQYF; cdr3_nt: TGTGCCAGCAGTGTGCCGGGACTAGCGGGTAAAGAGACCCAGTACTTC; cdr3_length: 16; clone_size: medium-sized; j_call: TRBJ2-5; d_call: TRBD2; v_call: TRBV6-1